What follows are 32 T cell receptor beta chains derived from one specimen sequenced in a study of T cells after yellow fever vaccination. Via MiXCR, TCRdb re-called the 5' RACE reads, giving one row per CDR3 protein. In the table there are some 300,000 distinct CDR3 sequences, roughly 8.6% of which are singletons. The source material was PBMCs, sampled about 41 days after the first yellow fever vaccination. The origin of the receptors is a man younger than 35 who received the YFV17D yellow fever vaccine.

The chain employs TRBV5-8 and TRBJ2-1; D call uncertain. Germline lookup yields CDR1 SGHTS and CDR2 YDEGEE. V shed 0 bases and J shed 2 bases, with 12 bases lying between them. This CDR3 has 16 residues. CDR3 nucleotide sequence: TGTGCCAGCAGCTTGGCCCCGATCACCCCCTACAATGAGCAGTTCTTC. Its translation is CASSLAPITPYNEQFF. Combining the CDR3 with reference TRBV5-8 and TRBJ2-1 gives the whole variable domain EAGVTQSPTHLIKTRGQQATLRCSPISGHTSVYWYQQALGLGLQFLLWYDEGEERNRGNFPPRFSGRQFPNYSSELNVNALELEDSALYLCASSLAPITPYNEQFFGPGTRLTVL.

This clonotype was counted between two and nine times. The V and J genes are TRBV29-1 and TRBJ2-5, with 10 positions matching TRBD2. V dropped 7 bases and J dropped 5; count of bases not matched to a gene: 7. Germline V CDR1 and CDR2: SQVTM, ANQGSEA. The CDR3 contains 13 residues. The CDR3 DNA sequence: TGCAGCGCTTTAGCGGGGGGAGAGGAGACCCAGTACTTC. Protein product: CSALAGGEETQYF.

This clonotype was counted a few times. V and J are TRBV18 and TRBJ1-4, with D possibly being TRBD1 (5 bases). V lost 0 bases to trimming and J lost 6 bases, with 11 bases between them. Per germline, CDR1 KGHSH and CDR2 LQKENI. The CDR3 runs 15 residues. CDR3 residues: CASSPPGPGHEKLFF. CDR3 sequence (DNA): TGTGCCAGCTCACCACCGGGCCCGGGACATGAAAAACTGTTTTTT.

This clonotype appeared a few times. This chain connects TRBV6-2 or TRBV6-3 to TRBJ2-7, with D hard to call. CDR3 size: 13 residues. Germline V CDR1 and CDR2: MNHEY, SVGEGT. Trimming took off 2 bases at V and 5 bases at J, with 10 bases between the two ends. CDR3: CASSYEQSHEQYF. The DNA of the CDR3 is TGTGCCAGCAGTTACGAGCAATCCCACGAGCAGTACTTC.

This clonotype has only a few counts. J is TRBJ1-2 and V is TRBV7-2, with 8 positions matching TRBD1. Germline V gene sequence: CDR1 SGHTA, CDR2 FQGNSA. The CDR3 sequence is 17 residues long. The V segment lost 0 bases and the J segment 5 bases; nucleotides outside the gene matches: 11. The DNA for the CDR3 is TGTGCCAGCAGCTTAGCGGATGGCCAGGGGGCAGAATATGGCTACACCTTC. Encoded protein: CASSLADGQGAEYGYTF. Drawing the rest from reference TRBV7-2 and TRBJ1-2, the complete variable domain is GAGVSQSPSNKVTEKGKDVELRCDPISGHTALYWYRQSLGQGLEFLIYFQGNSAPDKSGLPSDRFSAERTGGSVSTLTIQRTQQEDSAVYLCASSLADGQGAEYGYTFGSGTRLTVV.

The rearrangement joins TRBV19 to TRBJ1-2; no firm D call. This CDR3 has 13 residues. Deletions cut 6 bases from V and 6 bases from J, with 14 bases between. Per germline, CDR1 LNHDA and CDR2 SQIVND (reference sequence). The CDR3 sequence is CASRKNLWDGYTF. The CDR3 nucleotides read TGTGCCAGTAGGAAGAATCTCTGGGATGGCTACACCTTC.

The chain links TRBV5-6 to TRBJ2-5; 7 bases match TRBD1. CDR1 is SGHDT, CDR2 YYEEEE, per germline. V was pared by 3 bases and J by 1 base, with 3 bases of the junction left unmatched. The CDR3 loop spans 14 amino acids. The CDR3 DNA sequence: TGTGCCAGCAGCTCCAACAGGGGCCAAGAGACCCAGTACTTC. It specifies CASSSNRGQETQYF.

This clonotype came up many times. The chain uses TRBV5-1 and TRBJ2-7; D ambiguous. The CDR3 runs to 12 residues. CDR1 SGHRS and CDR2 YFSETQ come from the germline V gene. The V end lost 0 bases, the J end lost 4 bases, and 5 bases lay between the germline ends. The CDR3 here is CASSLGRYEQYF. Here the CDR3 DNA reads TGCGCCAGCAGCTTGGGGCGGTACGAGCAGTACTTC.

This clonotype has more than one count but fewer than ten. The chain recombines TRBV6-5 with TRBJ2-4, with D unclear. This CDR3 region has 14 residues. Germline V gives CDR1 MNHEY, CDR2 SVGAGI. The V end lost 6 bases, the J end lost 4 bases, and 13 bases lay between the germline ends. DNA for the CDR3: TGTGCCAGCAGGGCCCTGGGCGGAAAAAACATTCAGTACTTC. Translated, it gives CASRALGGKNIQYF.

This clonotype was observed a few times. This chain connects TRBV20-1 to TRBJ2-7, with D possibly TRBD2 on 5 matching bases. This CDR3 spans 15 amino acids. The ends were cut back, 3 bases at V and 2 bases at J, with 17 bases in the middle. CDR1 and CDR2 from the germline V gene are DFQATT and SNEGSKA (reference sequence). CDR3: CSASGSGRAAYEQYF. The CDR3 DNA is TGCAGTGCTAGTGGGTCCGGGCGGGCGGCCTACGAGCAGTACTTC.

This rearrangement joins TRBV5-8 to TRBJ2-3; D gene ambiguous. The CDR3 contains 14 residues. CDR1 is SGHTS, CDR2 YDEGEE, per germline. V lost 4 bases, J lost 0 bases, and 9 bases lay in between. In DNA form, the CDR3 reads TGTGCCAGCAGCCTCAAGTCTAGCACAGATACGCAGTATTTT. It yields the protein CASSLKSSTDTQYF.

The rearrangement uses TRBV12-3 or TRBV12-4 and TRBJ2-2; D is perhaps TRBD1 or TRBD2 (5 bases each). The V and J ends lost 10 bases and 0 bases respectively, with 12 bases between them. The CDR3 has 14 amino acids. The CDR3 reads CATERGPNTGELFF. In nucleotides, the CDR3 is TGTGCCACCGAACGGGGCCCGAACACCGGGGAGCTGTTTTTT.

This chain connects TRBV29-1 to TRBJ2-3; D might be TRBD1 (5 bases). Deletions cut 7 bases from V and 6 bases from J, with 11 bases between. This CDR3 is built from 11 residues. Germline values: CDR1 SQVTM, CDR2 ANQGSEA. CDR3 residues: CSGGSFDTQYF. The CDR3 DNA is TGCAGCGGGGGCAGCTTTGATACGCAGTATTTT.

The chain combines TRBV12-3 or TRBV12-4 with TRBJ2-1, with D uncertain. This CDR3 comprises 14 residues. The germline V and J ends were trimmed by 5 bases and 8 bases, with 16 bases remaining between them. The CDR3 DNA reads as TGTGCCAGCAGTCTTACCGAATGGCGATATGAGCAGTTCTTC. It codes for CASSLTEWRYEQFF.

This chain links TRBV4-1 with TRBJ2-3, with D possibly matching TRBD1 (6 bases). CDR3 length: 15 amino acids. The V gene lost 1 base and the J gene lost 1 base, with 9 bases spanning the gap. Germline CDR1 MGHRA, CDR2 YSYEKL. CDR3 protein: CASSQAWGRTDTQYF. CDR3 DNA sequence: TGCGCCAGCAGCCAAGCTTGGGGGCGCACAGATACGCAGTATTTT.

The chain combines TRBV6-5 with TRBJ1-2; no reliable D call. Trimming shortened V by 0 bases and J by 6 bases, and 17 bases separated the two germline ends. CDR1 and CDR2 (germline): MNHEY, SVGAGI. This CDR3 region has 16 residues. This CDR3 reads CASSYSGGVENDGYTF. CDR3 sequence (DNA): TGTGCCAGCAGTTACTCCGGTGGGGTGGAGAACGATGGCTACACCTTC.

There are a few counts of this clonotype. V and J are TRBV11-2 and TRBJ2-1; 8 nucleotides align to TRBD1. V was pared by 1 base and J by 9 bases, with 8 bases of the junction left unmatched. This CDR3 contains 15 residues. The germline V gene has CDR1 SGHAT and CDR2 FQNNGV. The CDR3 loop is CASSLVFPGGGEQFF. CDR3 sequence (DNA): TGTGCCAGCAGCTTAGTTTTTCCAGGGGGCGGTGAGCAGTTCTTC.

This chain connects TRBV11-2 to TRBJ2-1; D may be TRBD1 (6 bases). Trimming removed 8 bases at V and 8 bases at J, with 19 bases between. The CDR3 loop spans 14 amino acids. The V gene's germline CDR1 is SGHAT and CDR2 FQNNGV. CDR3 DNA sequence: TGTGCCAGCCTCGCGGGCGTCAGGGGCGATGAGCAGTTCTTC. It yields the protein CASLAGVRGDEQFF.

This clonotype turned up a few times. The chain employs TRBV7-3 and TRBJ1-4; maybe TRBD1 (6 bases). Germline V CDR1 and CDR2: SGHTA, FQGTGA. The ends were cut back, 1 base at V and 5 bases at J, with 11 bases in the middle. CDR3 length: 15 residues. CDR3 nucleotide sequence: TGTGCCAGCAGCTTAATGGGGGCCGCGAATGAAAAACTGTTTTTT. Protein: CASSLMGAANEKLFF.

The chain carries TRBV3-1 and TRBJ2-1, with D unclear. V lost 6 bases and J 12 bases, leaving 18 bases between the germline ends. This CDR3 region has 13 residues. Looked up from germline, CDR1 is LGHDT and CDR2 is YNNKEL (reference sequence). In DNA form, the CDR3 reads TGTGCCAGCAGTCCGGCCTTGGAGCTAGGGCAGTTCTTC. Translating it yields CASSPALELGQFF.

The rearrangement joins TRBV5-1 to TRBJ2-5, with 13 bases lining up with TRBD2. CDR1 is SGHRS, CDR2 YFSETQ, per germline. The CDR3 extends over 14 amino acids. J was trimmed by 5 bases and V by 5 bases; bases with no gene match: 3. In nucleotides, the CDR3 is TGCGCCAGCAGGACGACTAGCGGGGGGGAGACCCAGTACTTC. Amino acids: CASRTTSGGETQYF.

The rearrangement uses TRBV7-2 and TRBJ1-1; 7 bases map to TRBD1. The CDR3 extends over 15 amino acids. Losses at the gene ends were 3 bases for V and 4 bases for J; bases not matched to a gene: 8. Per the germline V gene, CDR1 is SGHTA and CDR2 is FQGNSA. The CDR3: CASSFSQGRVTEAFF. CDR3 in DNA: TGTGCCAGCAGCTTTTCACAGGGGAGGGTCACTGAAGCTTTCTTT.

The chain employs TRBV20-1 and TRBJ2-1, with 8 bases aligning to TRBD2. CDR3 length: 12 amino acids. The J segment lost 8 bases and the V segment lost 3 bases, leaving 3 bases of the junction unmatched. In germline, CDR1 is DFQATT, CDR2 SNEGSKA (reference sequence). CDR3 in amino acids: CSARSGGYEQFF. The CDR3 DNA sequence: TGCAGTGCTAGGTCGGGGGGGTATGAGCAGTTCTTC.

This clonotype was detected a few times. The chain links TRBV20-1 to TRBJ1-5, with D perhaps matching TRBD1 (5 bases). V dropped 6 bases and J dropped 4 bases, with 10 bases sitting between them. The CDR3 sequence is 12 residues long. Per germline, CDR1 DFQATT and CDR2 SNEGSKA (reference sequence). In DNA, the CDR3 is TGCAGTGCCAGGAACAGGAATCAGCCCCAGCATTTT. Translation: CSARNRNQPQHF.

The chain joins TRBV7-8 to TRBJ2-5, with a weak D call TRBD2 (5 bases). Trimming shortened V by 3 bases and J by 0 bases, and 11 bases separated the two germline ends. CDR1 is SGHVS and CDR2 is FQNEAQ in the germline V gene. The CDR3 runs to 15 residues. For the CDR3, the DNA is TGTGCCAGCAGCTTTTTACTAGTCTACCAAGAGACCCAGTACTTC. Protein sequence: CASSFLLVYQETQYF.

This clonotype was seen a handful of times. V gene TRBV5-1 combines with J gene TRBJ1-5; the match to TRBD1 covers 7 bases. The germline V gene encodes CDR1 SGHRS and CDR2 YFSETQ. V shed 4 bases and J 6 bases; nucleotides not matched to a gene: 7. The CDR3 length is 14 residues. CDR3 sequence (DNA): TGCGCCAGCAGCCCCGGGACAGAAGGTCAGCCCCAGCATTTT. It codes for CASSPGTEGQPQHF.

This clonotype was counted between two and nine times. This chain links TRBV5-1 with TRBJ2-7; D is undetermined. This CDR3 is 14 amino acids long. V was trimmed by 4 bases and J by 6 bases, leaving 17 bases between them. Germline-derived CDR1 and CDR2 are SGHRS and YFSETQ. The CDR3 region has the DNA TGCGCCAGCAGCCTAGGGCAGTTACAAGGCGAGCAGTACTTC. This sequence encodes CASSLGQLQGEQYF.

The chain uses TRBV7-9 and TRBJ2-1, with D possibly being TRBD2 (6 bases). CDR1 is SEHNR, CDR2 FQNEAQ, per germline (reference sequence). V was shortened by 4 bases and J by 9 bases, with 10 bases between the two germline ends. This CDR3 region has 12 residues. The CDR3 loop reads CASSSSAVEQFF. The CDR3 nucleotides are TGTGCCAGCAGCTCTAGCGCGGTTGAGCAGTTCTTC.

The V gene is TRBV5-1, the J gene TRBJ2-5; 9 bases align to TRBD1. This CDR3 contains 14 residues. J was trimmed by 5 bases and V by 4 bases; bases with no gene match: 6. Germline V CDR1 and CDR2: SGHRS, YFSETQ. CDR3 sequence reads: CASSNGQGPETQYF. The CDR3 DNA sequence: TGCGCCAGCAGCAATGGACAGGGGCCGGAGACCCAGTACTTC.

The chain joins TRBV2 to TRBJ1-1; D unclear. Germline CDR1 SNHLY, CDR2 FYNNEI. V lost 5 bases and J lost 1, with 11 bases in between. The CDR3 sequence is 14 residues long. CDR3 loop: CASSHPGWNTEAFF. CDR3 bases: TGTGCCAGCAGTCACCCTGGCTGGAACACTGAAGCTTTCTTT.

J is TRBJ2-5 and V is TRBV15, with D possibly called TRBD1 or TRBD2 (6 bases each). The CDR3 is made up of 15 amino acids. The V end lost 8 bases, the J end lost 1 base, and 17 bases lay between the germline ends. Germline CDR1 and CDR2: LNHNV and YYDKDF (reference sequence). CDR3 DNA sequence: TGTGCCACCGAAACGAGGGGGGCGTTCCAAGAGACCCAGTACTTC. It codes for CATETRGAFQETQYF.

The table lists this clonotype with a few counts. The chain is built from TRBV11-3 and TRBJ1-2; D might be TRBD1 (5 bases). Germline V gives CDR1 SGHNT, CDR2 YENEEA. CDR3 length: 14 residues. V lost 0 bases, J lost 6 bases, and 11 bases lay in between. CDR3 sequence: CASSLEWQGNGYTF. The DNA of the CDR3 is TGTGCCAGCAGCTTAGAGTGGCAGGGCAATGGCTACACCTTC.